This TCR beta chain originates from a study of CD8+ T cells in alopecia areata. Notes on the study in general: Sequencing of scalp tissue also captures the resident alphabeta T cells of normal skin. Sharing of TCR sequences between patients (possibly for HLA-related reasons) was less clear than in mice. The study found higher clonality in lesional than normal scalp, especially in alopecia totalis/universalis.

Note on this clone: Its antigen remains unknown.

Extracted RNA was reverse transcribed, and the resulting cDNA served as sequencing template. Data came from immunoSEQ multiplex PCR; TCRdb stores just in-frame clones and leaves some out. Among 200,000 or so clones listed, more than 55% were seen once. Trimming took 5 bases from V and 3 from J, leaving 14 bases between them. The CDR3 sequence is 14 residues long. The germline V gene has CDR1 LNHDA and CDR2 SQIVND (reference sequence). Material for sequencing was CD8+ T cells sorted from blood. This receptor was identified in a human donor in good health. The rearrangement joins TRBV19 to TRBJ2-7, with D possibly being TRBD1 (6 bases). DNA for the CDR3: TGTGCCAGTAGTTTGGACAGTTCGAACTACGAGCAGTACTTC. Translation gives CASSLDSSNYEQYF.